The clone carrying this TCR beta chain was seen many times. What it recognizes is unknown. The data originate from a study of CD8 T cells in ankylosing spondylitis. Findings and limits, study-wide: About 8 highly homologous variants made up a TCR beta motif, and this motif appeared characteristic of ankylosing spondylitis blood. Earlier reports found some motif variants in synovial fluid and blood in reactive arthritis.

The CDR3 contains 15 residues. Per germline, CDR1 SGHVS and CDR2 FNYEAQ. The V gene lost 0 bases and the J gene lost 1 base, with 10 bases spanning the gap. TCRdb analysed the 5' RACE reads with MiXCR anew, one entry per CDR3 protein. The sample lists some 130,000 distinct CDR3 sequences; around 6.6% were seen once. The sample taken for sequencing was blood, either unsorted or a sorted T cell fraction (not recorded which). This chain uses TRBV7-6 with TRBJ2-7, with TRBD1 as a possible D gene (6 bases). The TCR comes from a female donor with ankylosing spondylitis or in good health (not recorded which). CDR3: CASSLATGISYEQYF. CDR3 DNA: TGTGCCAGCAGCTTAGCCACAGGGATTTCCTACGAGCAGTACTTC.